The 23 T cell receptor beta chains presented below share a single source sample, sequenced in a study of T cells in Graves' hyperthyroidism and ophthalmopathy. Amplified TCR beta CDR3 regions derived from RNA transcripts. Using the HTBI primer set, a first-round RT-PCR was run on the TCR CDR3. A single record per CDR3 protein comes from TCRdb applying MiXCR to the multiplex PCR reads. The repertoire holds approximately 590,000 distinct CDR3 sequences, about half seen once, with nearly 8.5% in the top ten. The sample taken for sequencing was peripheral blood or thyroid tissue (not recorded which). The receptor set was obtained from a woman between 18 and 29 years old with Graves' hyperthyroidism.

Only one count was recorded for this clonotype. CDR3 DNA: TGTGCCAGCAGTTCGACGGGACAGTTCAACGAGCAGTACTTC. It is translated as CASSSTGQFNEQYF. The chain links TRBV7-9 to TRBJ2-7, with 7 bases matching TRBD1. This CDR3 contains 14 residues. Germline CDR1 and CDR2: SEHNR and FQNEAQ (reference sequence). The V and J ends lost 6 bases and 5 bases, in that order; junction bases with no gene match: 10.

For this clonotype: Compared with germline, one end of the junction differs, possibly owing to a read error. The V call is TRBV13, the J call TRBJ1-6; D possibly corresponds to TRBD1 (6 bases). This CDR3 spans 15 amino acids. Germline loops: CDR1 PRHDT, CDR2 FYEKMQ (reference sequence). CDR3: CAISLADRKDSPLHF. The DNA of the CDR3 is TGTGCCATCAGCTTAGCGGACAGAAAGGACTCACCCCTCCACTTT.

V usage is TRBV5-6 and J usage is TRBJ2-7; 8 bases agree with TRBD1. V lost 10 bases, J lost 7 bases, and 13 bases stayed unmatched. CDR1 is SGHDT and CDR2 is YYEEEE in the germline V gene. The CDR3 contains 13 residues. For the CDR3, the DNA is TGTGCCGGCTGCATGGACAGGGCCCAGGAGCAGTACTTC. It translates to CAGCMDRAQEQYF.

The chain is built from TRBV29-1 and TRBJ1-5; TRBD1 matches at 7 bases. V was pared by 7 bases and J by 11 bases, with 11 bases of the junction left unmatched. The V gene's germline CDR1 is SQVTM and CDR2 ANQGSEA. This CDR3 spans 12 amino acids. The CDR3 region has the DNA TGCAGCGGTCACAGGGGAGGCGAGACCCAGCATTTT. Translation gives CSGHRGGETQHF.

This clonotype was seen ten or more times. The CDR3 sequence: CASSTGQGQTYEQYF. The CDR3 DNA follows: TGTGCCAGCAGCACAGGACAGGGGCAGACCTACGAGCAGTACTTC. The chain employs TRBV7-6 and TRBJ2-7; 9 positions match TRBD1. J was trimmed by 2 bases and V by 5 bases; bases with no gene match: 7. Germline CDR1 and CDR2: SGHVS and FNYEAQ. The CDR3 sequence is 15 residues long.

The chain couples TRBV9 to TRBJ2-7, with 9 bases that match TRBD1. This CDR3 region has 15 residues. The junction had 5 bases not matched to a gene; V was cut back by 0 bases and J by 4 bases. Germline V lookup: CDR1 SGDLS, CDR2 YYNGEE. The CDR3: CASSVAGTGSYEQYF. CDR3 nucleotides: TGTGCCAGCAGCGTAGCCGGGACAGGGAGTTACGAGCAGTACTTC.

The V gene is TRBV5-1, the J gene TRBJ1-2; tentative D call: TRBD1 (5 bases). CDR1 SGHRS and CDR2 YFSETQ come from the germline V gene. Trimming took off 4 bases at V and 4 bases at J, with 14 bases between the two ends. CDR3 size: 14 residues. CDR3 sequence reads: CASSRKGPVYGYTF. Here the CDR3 DNA reads TGCGCCAGCAGCAGGAAGGGGCCGGTCTATGGCTACACCTTC.

The chain joins TRBV20-1 to TRBJ2-7; 9 bases match TRBD1. TRBJ2-5 explains the end of the DNA better; the J call may be wrong. The CDR3 consists of 12 residues. The germline gives CDR1 DFQATT, CDR2 SNEGSKA (reference sequence). CDR3 protein: CSGRTGEGTQYF. In DNA form, the CDR3 reads TGCAGTGGCCGGACAGGGGAAGGGACCCAGTACTTC.

Details on this clonotype: A much larger clone sits a single nucleotide away, making a read error possible. The chain recombines TRBV19 with TRBJ1-2, with D unclear. Germline V gene sequence: CDR1 LNHDA, CDR2 SQIVND (reference sequence). The CDR3 has 14 amino acids. Written as DNA, the CDR3 is TGTGCCAGTAGTATAGACGCGATCGGATATGGCTGCACCTTC. Protein sequence: CASSIDAIGYGCTF.

V usage is TRBV7-9 and J usage is TRBJ2-7, with TRBD2 identical over 7 bases. With V trimmed by 5 bases and J by 4 bases, 8 bases remained unmatched. The CDR3 length is 14 residues. Germline assignment: CDR1 SEHNR and CDR2 FQNEAQ (reference sequence). This CDR3 is CASSGSGTQYEQYF. The CDR3 DNA reads TGTGCCAGCAGCGGGAGCGGGACCCAATACGAGCAGTACTTC.

For this clonotype: One base away lies a much larger clone, so this may be a sequencing read error. V is TRBV7-9 and J is TRBJ2-5; the D gene is possibly TRBD2 (5 bases). The CDR3 consists of 16 residues. Germline V lookup: CDR1 SEHNR, CDR2 FQNEAQ (reference sequence). V lost 6 bases, J lost 2 bases, and 19 bases lay in between. The CDR3: CASRRLTGLRQETQYF. In DNA form, the CDR3 reads TGTGCCAGCAGGCGCCTTACCGGACTCCGGCAAGAGACCCAGTACTTC.

J is TRBJ1-2 and V is TRBV2; D gene uncertain. This CDR3 spans 16 amino acids. The germline gives CDR1 SNHLY, CDR2 FYNNEI. The germline V and J ends were trimmed by 8 bases and 1 base, with 20 bases remaining between them. The CDR3 loop is CASSPGWMKLNYGYTF. The CDR3 DNA reads TGTGCCAGCTCACCGGGATGGATGAAACTTAACTATGGCTACACCTTC.

This sequence joins TRBV29-1 and TRBJ1-4; TRBD1 matches 7 bases. Germline V lookup: CDR1 SQVTM, CDR2 ANQGSEA. The CDR3 is 12 residues long. J lost 8 bases, V lost 8 bases, and 8 bases had no gene match. CDR3 loop: CSKTGWGEKLFF. CDR3 sequence (DNA): TGCAGCAAGACAGGGTGGGGAGAAAAACTGTTTTTT.

This clonotype has more than one count but fewer than ten. V is TRBV7-8 and J is TRBJ2-2; D may be TRBD1 (5 bases). Trimming left V 2 bases short and J 2 bases short, with 9 bases between. Germline values: CDR1 SGHVS, CDR2 FQNEAQ. The CDR3 loop spans 15 amino acids. DNA of the CDR3: TGTGCCAGCAGCTTATTACAGGCCAACACCGGGGAGCTGTTTTTT. Translating it yields CASSLLQANTGELFF.

This chain links TRBV11-1 with TRBJ2-3; 11 bases map to TRBD2. Germline V gene sequence: CDR1 SGHAT, CDR2 FQDESV (reference sequence). The V gene end was trimmed by 5 bases and the J gene end by 2 bases; junction bases not matched to a gene: 6. This CDR3 has 16 amino acids. The CDR3 nucleotides read TGTGCCAGCAGCAGGGGACTAGCGGAGTTCACAGATACGCAGTATTTT. Encoded protein: CASSRGLAEFTDTQYF.

The chain combines TRBV7-8 with TRBJ1-1; no reliable D call. Between the trimmed V and J ends, which lost 1 base and 4 bases, there was a span of 13 bases. Germline lookup yields CDR1 SGHVS and CDR2 FQNEAQ. The CDR3 has 15 amino acids. In DNA form, the CDR3 reads TGTGCCAGCAGCTTAGGGCCATACACTGGCACTGAAGCTTTCTTT. It encodes CASSLGPYTGTEAFF.

The chain links TRBV4-1 to TRBJ1-1; the D is unclear. V was clipped by 0 bases and J by 0 bases, with 5 bases between them. The CDR3 has 14 residues. Germline V gives CDR1 MGHRA, CDR2 YSYEKL. Here the CDR3 reads CASSQEVMNTEAFF. Written as DNA, the CDR3 is TGCGCCAGCAGCCAAGAAGTAATGAACACTGAAGCTTTCTTT.

The chain employs TRBV29-1 and TRBJ1-5; D call uncertain. Germline V CDR1 and CDR2: SQVTM, ANQGSEA. Trimming removed 4 bases at V and 14 bases at J, with 18 bases between. CDR3 length: 12 residues. This CDR3 is CSVGGRNSYEHF. CDR3 nucleotides: TGCAGCGTTGGAGGTAGGAACAGCTACGAGCATTTT.

This clonotype was seen repeatedly, ten times or more. This chain's CDR3 is CASSSRPEVEYF. The CDR3 DNA follows: TGTGCCAGCAGCTCCCGCCCGGAAGTAGAGTACTTC. The chain is built from TRBV7-2 and TRBJ2-5; the D is unclear. V was pared by 4 bases and J by 12 bases, with 15 bases between. The CDR3 has 12 amino acids. Germline lookup yields CDR1 SGHTA and CDR2 FQGNSA.

Here the CDR3 reads CASSYLGRENQPQHF. The CDR3 DNA is TGTGCCAGCAGTTACCTGGGTAGGGAGAATCAGCCCCAGCATTTT. J is TRBJ1-5 and V is TRBV6-5, with D hard to call. Trimming shortened V by 2 bases and J by 4 bases, and 12 bases separated the two germline ends. Germline assignment: CDR1 MNHEY and CDR2 SVGAGI. The CDR3 totals 15 residues.

This clonotype has a handful of counts. CDR3 sequence: CASSQHTLEAFF. The CDR3 DNA sequence: TGTGCCAGCAGCCAACATACGCTCGAAGCTTTCTTT. The genes are TRBV12-3 or TRBV12-4 and TRBJ1-1, with D hard to call. The CDR3 extends over 12 amino acids. The V end lost 6 bases, the J end lost 8 bases, and 13 bases lay between the germline ends.

This clonotype has a count of ten or more. The chain carries TRBV7-9 and TRBJ1-5; maybe TRBD1 (6 bases). From germline, CDR1 is SEHNR and CDR2 FQNEAQ (reference sequence). This CDR3 region has 16 residues. V lost 5 bases to trimming and J lost 6 bases, with 20 bases between them. The CDR3, as DNA: TGTGCCAGCAGCCCAACCGCCGGGGGCGCGGGTCAGCCCCAGCATTTT. Protein sequence: CASSPTAGGAGQPQHF.

The rearrangement uses TRBV5-1 and TRBJ1-1, with D possibly matching TRBD1 (6 bases). V was shortened by 2 bases and J by 1 base, with 9 bases between the two germline ends. Germline V gene lookup returns CDR1 SGHRS and CDR2 YFSETQ. There are 14 residues in the CDR3. This CDR3 reads CASSFLQGNTEAFF. CDR3 DNA sequence: TGCGCCAGCAGCTTCCTACAGGGGAACACTGAAGCTTTCTTT.